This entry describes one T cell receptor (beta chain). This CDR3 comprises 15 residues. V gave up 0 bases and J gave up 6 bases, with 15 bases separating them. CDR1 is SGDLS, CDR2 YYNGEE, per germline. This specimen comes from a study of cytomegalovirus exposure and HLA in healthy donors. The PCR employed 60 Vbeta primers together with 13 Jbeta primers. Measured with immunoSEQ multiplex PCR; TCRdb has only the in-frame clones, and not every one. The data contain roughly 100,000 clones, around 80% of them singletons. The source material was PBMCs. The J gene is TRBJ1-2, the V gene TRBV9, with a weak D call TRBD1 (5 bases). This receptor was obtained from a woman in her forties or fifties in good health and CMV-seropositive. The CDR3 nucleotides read TGTGCCAGCAGCGTAGCCCTCTTAGGGGCGAATGGCTACACCTTC. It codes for CASSVALLGANGYTF. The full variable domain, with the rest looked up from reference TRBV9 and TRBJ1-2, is DSGVTQTPKHLITATGQRVTLRCSPRSGDLSVYWYQQSLDQGLQFLIQYYNGEERAKGNILERFSAQQFPDLHSELNLSSLELGDSALYFCASSVALLGANGYTFGSGTRLTVV.